The 3 T cell receptor beta chains in this list originate from one sample, sequenced in a study of molecular identifiers for immune sequencing clone quantification. In TCRdb, the PCR reads were re-called with MiXCR into one record per CDR3 protein. The sample carries about 630,000 distinct CDR3 sequences, 25% recorded once. Sample: naive CD8+ T cells from blood, with Jurkat cell RNA spiked in. Subset meaning: FACS-sorted CD8+CD4-CCR7+CD45RA+ naive T cells. These receptor sequences come from a human donor in good health. Some libraries in this study had Jurkat cell RNA spiked in.

This clonotype was recorded at least ten times. The chain recombines TRBV3-1 with TRBJ2-4, with D maybe TRBD2 (6 bases). The germline V gene has CDR1 LGHDT and CDR2 YNNKEL (reference sequence). This CDR3 comprises 16 residues. V gave up 0 bases and J gave up 0 bases, with 9 bases separating them. In DNA, the CDR3 is TGTGCCAGCAGCCAAGACCAACTAGCAGCCAAAAACATTCAGTACTTC. Its translation: CASSQDQLAAKNIQYF.

Comments on this clonotype: Just one base apart from a much larger clone, this may be a read error. The gene calls are TRBV4-3 and TRBJ2-7, with TRBD2 matching over 8 bases. J gave up 6 bases and V 4 bases, and 11 bases lay outside the gene matches. The CDR3 extends over 15 amino acids. The germline V gene encodes CDR1 LGHNA and CDR2 YSLEER. The CDR3 is CASSLTSGGTAEQYF. The CDR3 DNA is TGCGCCAGCAGCCTCACGAGCGGGGGTACCGCCGAGCAGTACTTC.

Turning to this clonotype: A much larger clone lies one base from this, so it may be a read error. The chain recombines TRBV11-2 with TRBJ2-1; either TRBD1 or TRBD2 may supply D (5 bases each). Germline V gives CDR1 SGHAT, CDR2 FQNNGV. Between the trimmed V and J ends, which lost 7 bases and 10 bases, there was a span of 23 bases. This CDR3 contains 15 residues. The CDR3 here is CASNRNPGRIEEQFF. CDR3 coding DNA: TGTGCCAGCAACCGAAATCCGGGACGCATAGAAGAGCAGTTCTTC.